This T cell receptor beta chain comes out of a study of blood T cells in healthy people across ages. Study observations and caveats: Expanded clonotype shifts may have been confounded, as the donors had an unknown CMV status. Versus aged donors, long-lived donors had higher diversity and more naive CD4+ cells.

Donor samples were obtained from healthy Caucasian individuals from Russia, aged about 6 to 95. Germline V gene lookup returns CDR1 SGHTA and CDR2 FQGNSA. This CDR3 is 14 amino acids long. Trimming shortened V by 5 bases and J by 7 bases, and 14 bases separated the two germline ends. Of note for this clonotype: Its specificity is unknown.

The use of a sample-barcoded 5' primer and a J-beta primer mix characterized a second PCR of about 7 to 12 cycles. TCRdb independently ran MiXCR on the 5' RACE reads; one entry per CDR3 protein. The sample lists 1,300,000 or so distinct CDR3 sequences, approximately 59% occurring once. This clonotype was sampled from a man between 18 and 35 years old in good health. The specimen was blood. V is TRBV7-2 and J is TRBJ1-4; perhaps TRBD1 as D (5 bases). CDR3 protein: CASSPNGGSEKLFF. CDR3 sequence (DNA): TGTGCCAGCAGCCCCAACGGGGGGAGTGAAAAACTGTTTTTT. Looking up the rest from reference TRBV7-2 and TRBJ1-4 gives the full variable domain: GAGVSQSPSNKVTEKGKDVELRCDPISGHTALYWYRQSLGQGLEFLIYFQGNSAPDKSGLPSDRFSAERTGGSVSTLTIQRTQQEDSAVYLCASSPNGGSEKLFFGSGTQLSVL.